A single sample is the source of the 13 T cell receptor beta chains below, sequenced in a study of early T cells in non-severe SARS-CoV-2 infection. TCRdb reprocessed the 5' RACE reads via MiXCR and lists one record per CDR3 protein. The sample yields approximately 62,000 distinct CDR3 sequences, around 12% seen once. Sequenced: whole blood. The receptor set was obtained from an adult who was a healthcare worker with PCR-confirmed SARS-CoV-2 infection or an uninfected control (not recorded which).

This clonotype appeared a few times. The chain combines TRBV5-1 with TRBJ2-5; no clear D gene. The germline V gene has CDR1 SGHRS and CDR2 YFSETQ. Between the trimmed V and J ends, which lost 3 bases and 0 bases, there was a span of 12 bases. The CDR3 is made up of 15 amino acids. The DNA for the CDR3 is TGCGCCAGCAGCTCCGGACCTACGTACCAAGAGACCCAGTACTTC. It encodes CASSSGPTYQETQYF.

This clonotype was detected only a few times. The chain recombines TRBV20-1 with TRBJ1-1, with D possibly matching TRBD1 (5 bases). Germline CDR1 is DFQATT and CDR2 is SNEGSKA (reference sequence). Deletions cut 5 bases from V and 8 bases from J, with 12 bases between. The CDR3 extends over 11 amino acids. CDR3: CSAGTGREAFF. The DNA for the CDR3 is TGCAGTGCTGGGACGGGGAGGGAAGCTTTCTTT.

The chain couples TRBV28 to TRBJ2-1; 11 bases are shared with TRBD1. CDR3 length: 14 amino acids. V lost 5 bases to trimming and J lost 7 bases; unmatched junction nucleotides: 4. Germline assignment: CDR1 MDHEN and CDR2 SYDVKM. The CDR3 loop reads CASSLGQGANEQFF. The DNA of the CDR3 is TGTGCCAGCAGTCTAGGACAGGGGGCTAATGAGCAGTTCTTC. Drawing the rest from reference TRBV28 and TRBJ2-1, the complete variable domain is DVKVTQSSRYLVKRTGEKVFLECVQDMDHENMFWYRQDPGLGLRLIYFSYDVKMKEKGDIPEGYSVSREKKERFSLILESASTNQTSMYLCASSLGQGANEQFFGPGTRLTVL.

This clonotype was counted at least ten times. V usage is TRBV7-9 and J usage is TRBJ2-1; TRBD2 aligns across 10 bases. This CDR3 spans 19 amino acids. After removal of 6 bases from V and 5 bases from J, the junction contained 19 bases not matched to a gene. The germline gives CDR1 SEHNR, CDR2 FQNEAQ (reference sequence). DNA for the CDR3: TGTGCCAGCAGACGGGGGACCCCAGGGGGGACTAGCGCAAACAATGAGCAGTTCTTC. Protein product: CASRRGTPGGTSANNEQFF.

This clonotype has ten or more counts. This chain joins TRBV6-5 and TRBJ2-5; 8 bases map to TRBD2. The germline V gene encodes CDR1 MNHEY and CDR2 SVGAGI. The junction had 5 bases not matched to a gene; V was cut back by 5 bases and J by 6 bases. The CDR3 is made up of 13 amino acids. The CDR3 bases are TGTGCCAGCAGTACGGGGGGGCCGAAGACCCAGTACTTC. Its protein is CASSTGGPKTQYF.

This clonotype was found a few times. The chain carries TRBV10-1 and TRBJ2-5; D gene ambiguous. The V gene lost 3 bases and the J gene lost 5 bases, with 10 bases spanning the gap. The CDR3 is 13 residues long. Germline CDR1 and CDR2: WNHNN and SYGVQD (reference sequence). The CDR3 reads CASSEGQGETQYF. DNA of the CDR3: TGCGCCAGCAGTGAAGGGCAAGGGGAGACCCAGTACTTC.

The CDR3 bases are TGTGCCATCTCGGGCCAGAATAATTCACCCCTCCACTTT. Translated, it gives CAISGQNNSPLHF. This chain connects TRBV10-3 to TRBJ1-6; D is unresolved. The V gene lost 8 bases and the J gene lost 5 bases, with 10 bases spanning the gap. The CDR3 extends over 13 amino acids. Germline CDR1 ENHRY, CDR2 SYGVKD.

This clonotype was counted once. The V and J genes are TRBV7-9 and TRBJ1-5, with 11 bases fitting TRBD1. CDR3 length equals 14 residues. Unmatched junction bases numbered 1, after V lost 8 bases and J lost 1 base. CDR1 and CDR2 (germline): SEHNR, FQNEAQ (reference sequence). CDR3 in amino acids: CASGQGASNQPQHF. The CDR3 DNA reads TGTGCCAGCGGACAGGGGGCAAGCAATCAGCCCCAGCATTTT.

This clonotype was seen just once. V gene TRBV9 combines with J gene TRBJ2-7, with D unresolved. Trimming shortened V by 2 bases and J by 2 bases, and 11 bases separated the two germline ends. The CDR3 has 14 residues. CDR1 SGDLS and CDR2 YYNGEE come from the germline V gene. In DNA, the CDR3 is TGTGCCAGCAGCGTTTTCCCGGGCACCTACGAGCAGTACTTC. Translating it yields CASSVFPGTYEQYF. The full variable domain, in which reference TRBV9 and TRBJ2-7 provide the parts outside the CDR3, is DSGVTQTPKHLITATGQRVTLRCSPRSGDLSVYWYQQSLDQGLQFLIQYYNGEERAKGNILERFSAQQFPDLHSELNLSSLELGDSALYFCASSVFPGTYEQYFGPGTRLTVT.

The chain has TRBV7-2 and TRBJ1-5; D gene unclear. V was pared by 2 bases and J by 4 bases, with 6 bases between. Germline CDR1 and CDR2: SGHTA and FQGNSA. The CDR3 runs to 13 residues. The CDR3 loop is CASSLWSNQPQHF. CDR3 DNA: TGTGCCAGCAGCTTATGGAGTAATCAGCCCCAGCATTTT.

This clonotype was counted a few times. The rearrangement uses TRBV29-1 and TRBJ1-2; D is undetermined. Trimming took off 6 bases at V and 3 bases at J, with 14 bases between the two ends. This CDR3 is built from 13 residues. Germline V gene lookup returns CDR1 SQVTM and CDR2 ANQGSEA. The CDR3 sequence: CSVVPSTDYGYTF. The CDR3 DNA sequence: TGCAGCGTCGTGCCTTCTACTGACTATGGCTACACCTTC.

This clonotype occurred a few times. This chain connects TRBV7-2 to TRBJ1-1; D remains unclear. The CDR3 runs to 15 residues. The ends were cut back, 2 bases at V and 1 base at J, with 11 bases in the middle. CDR1 and CDR2 (germline): SGHTA, FQGNSA. CDR3: CASSLRYSGNTEAFF. CDR3 bases: TGTGCCAGCAGCTTAAGATACTCGGGGAACACTGAAGCTTTCTTT.

This rearrangement joins TRBV10-1 to TRBJ2-3, with 11 bases lining up with TRBD1. J was trimmed by 6 bases and V by 10 bases; bases with no gene match: 3. Germline lookup yields CDR1 WNHNN and CDR2 SYGVQD (reference sequence). The CDR3 has 12 amino acids. The CDR3 nucleotides are TGCGCCACCCGGGACAGGGGGGATACGCAGTATTTT. Encoded protein: CATRDRGDTQYF.